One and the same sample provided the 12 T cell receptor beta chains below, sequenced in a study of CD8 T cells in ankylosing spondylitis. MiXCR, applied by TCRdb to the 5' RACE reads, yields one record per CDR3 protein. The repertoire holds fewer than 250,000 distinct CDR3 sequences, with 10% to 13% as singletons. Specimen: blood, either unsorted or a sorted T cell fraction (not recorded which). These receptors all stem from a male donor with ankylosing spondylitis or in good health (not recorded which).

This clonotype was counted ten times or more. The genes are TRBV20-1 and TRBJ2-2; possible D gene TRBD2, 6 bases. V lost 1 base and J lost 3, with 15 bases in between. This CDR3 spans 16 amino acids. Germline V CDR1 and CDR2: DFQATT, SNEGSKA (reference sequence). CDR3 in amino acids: CSARGQMGTYTGELFF. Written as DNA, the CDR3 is TGCAGTGCTAGAGGTCAGATGGGGACTTACACCGGGGAGCTGTTTTTT.

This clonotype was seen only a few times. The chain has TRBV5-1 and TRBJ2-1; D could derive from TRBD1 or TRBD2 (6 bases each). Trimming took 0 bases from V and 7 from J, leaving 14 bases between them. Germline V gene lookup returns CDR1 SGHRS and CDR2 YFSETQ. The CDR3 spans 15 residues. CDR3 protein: CASSLGGAGRNEQFF. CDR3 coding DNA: TGCGCCAGCAGCTTGGGGGGGGCTGGTCGGAATGAGCAGTTCTTC.

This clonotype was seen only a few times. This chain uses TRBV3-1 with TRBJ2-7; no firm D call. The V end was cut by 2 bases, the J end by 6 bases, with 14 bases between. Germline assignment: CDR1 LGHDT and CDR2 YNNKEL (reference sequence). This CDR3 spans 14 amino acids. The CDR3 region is CASSQYGVGTEQYF. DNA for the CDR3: TGTGCCAGCAGCCAATATGGGGTTGGTACCGAGCAGTACTTC.

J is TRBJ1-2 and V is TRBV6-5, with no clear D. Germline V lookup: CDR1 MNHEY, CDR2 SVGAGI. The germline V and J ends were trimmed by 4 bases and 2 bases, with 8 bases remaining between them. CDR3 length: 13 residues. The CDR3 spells CASSWTQNYGYTF. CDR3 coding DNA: TGTGCCAGCAGTTGGACCCAGAACTATGGCTACACCTTC.

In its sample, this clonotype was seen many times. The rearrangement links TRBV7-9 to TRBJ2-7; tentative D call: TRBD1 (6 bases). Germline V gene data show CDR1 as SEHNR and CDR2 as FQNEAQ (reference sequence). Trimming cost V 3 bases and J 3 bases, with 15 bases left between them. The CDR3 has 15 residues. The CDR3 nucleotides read TGTGCCAGCAGCTTCGCCGGGACACTGATCTACGAGCAGTACTTC. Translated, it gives CASSFAGTLIYEQYF.

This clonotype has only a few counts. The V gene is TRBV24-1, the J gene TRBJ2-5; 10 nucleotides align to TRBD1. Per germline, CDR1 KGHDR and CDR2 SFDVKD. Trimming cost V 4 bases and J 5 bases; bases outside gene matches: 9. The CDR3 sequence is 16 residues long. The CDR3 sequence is CATSEYGTGEWETQYF. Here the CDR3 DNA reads TGTGCCACCAGTGAATACGGGACAGGGGAGTGGGAGACCCAGTACTTC.

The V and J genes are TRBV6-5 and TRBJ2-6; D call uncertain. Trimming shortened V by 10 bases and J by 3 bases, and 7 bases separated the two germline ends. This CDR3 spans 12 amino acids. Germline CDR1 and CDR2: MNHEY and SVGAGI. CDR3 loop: CATQGGANVLTF. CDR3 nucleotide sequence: TGTGCCACCCAAGGTGGGGCCAACGTCCTGACTTTC.

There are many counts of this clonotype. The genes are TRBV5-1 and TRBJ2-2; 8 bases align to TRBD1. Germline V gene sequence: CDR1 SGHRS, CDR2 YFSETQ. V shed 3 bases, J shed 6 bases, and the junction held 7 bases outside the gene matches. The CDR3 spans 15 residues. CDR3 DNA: TGCGCCAGCAGCTCCACGGACAGGGCGGCCGGGGAGCTGTTTTTT. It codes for CASSSTDRAAGELFF.

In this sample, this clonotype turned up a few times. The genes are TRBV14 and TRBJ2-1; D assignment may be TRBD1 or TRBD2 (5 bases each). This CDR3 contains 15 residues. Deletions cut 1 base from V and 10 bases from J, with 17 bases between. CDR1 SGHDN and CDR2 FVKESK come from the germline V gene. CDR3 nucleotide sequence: TGTGCCAGCAGCCAAGTATACGCCGGGGCAGGGGAGCAGTTCTTC. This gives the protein CASSQVYAGAGEQFF.

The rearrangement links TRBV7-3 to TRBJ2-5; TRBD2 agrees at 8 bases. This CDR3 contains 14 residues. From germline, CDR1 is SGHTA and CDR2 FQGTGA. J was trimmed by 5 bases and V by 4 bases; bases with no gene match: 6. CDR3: CASSSFSGDETQYF. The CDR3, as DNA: TGTGCCAGCAGCTCATTTAGCGGGGATGAGACCCAGTACTTC.

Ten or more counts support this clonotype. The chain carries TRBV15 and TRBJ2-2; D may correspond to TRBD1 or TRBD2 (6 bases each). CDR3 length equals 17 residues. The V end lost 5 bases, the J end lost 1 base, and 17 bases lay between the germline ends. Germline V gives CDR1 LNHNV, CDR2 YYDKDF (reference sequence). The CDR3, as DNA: TGTGCCACCAGCCTGGGGGGCGCAGGGCGGAACACCGGGGAGCTGTTTTTT. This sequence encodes CATSLGGAGRNTGELFF.

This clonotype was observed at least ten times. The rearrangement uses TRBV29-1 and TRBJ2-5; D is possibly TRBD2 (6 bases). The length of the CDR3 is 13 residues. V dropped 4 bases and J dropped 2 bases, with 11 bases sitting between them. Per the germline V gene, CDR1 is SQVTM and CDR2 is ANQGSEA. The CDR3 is CSVVGGTQETQYF. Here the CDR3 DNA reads TGCAGCGTTGTGGGTGGGACTCAAGAGACCCAGTACTTC.